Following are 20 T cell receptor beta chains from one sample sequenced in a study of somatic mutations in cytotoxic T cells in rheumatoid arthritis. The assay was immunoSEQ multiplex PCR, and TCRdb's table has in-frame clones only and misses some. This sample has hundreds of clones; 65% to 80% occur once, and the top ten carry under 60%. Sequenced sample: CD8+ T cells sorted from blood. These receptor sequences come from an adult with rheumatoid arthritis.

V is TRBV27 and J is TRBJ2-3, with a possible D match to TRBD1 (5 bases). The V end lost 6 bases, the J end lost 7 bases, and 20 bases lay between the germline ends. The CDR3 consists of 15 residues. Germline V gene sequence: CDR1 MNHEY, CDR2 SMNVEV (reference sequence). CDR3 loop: CASSRPGSASYTQYF. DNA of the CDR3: TGTGCCAGCAGCCGCCCAGGGTCGGCGAGTTATACGCAGTATTTT.

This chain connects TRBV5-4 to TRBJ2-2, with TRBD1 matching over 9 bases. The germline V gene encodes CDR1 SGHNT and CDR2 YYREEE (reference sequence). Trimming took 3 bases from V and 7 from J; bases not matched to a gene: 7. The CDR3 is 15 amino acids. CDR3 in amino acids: CASSSRQGVIGELFF. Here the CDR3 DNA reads TGTGCCAGCAGCTCCCGACAGGGGGTGATCGGGGAGCTGTTTTTT.

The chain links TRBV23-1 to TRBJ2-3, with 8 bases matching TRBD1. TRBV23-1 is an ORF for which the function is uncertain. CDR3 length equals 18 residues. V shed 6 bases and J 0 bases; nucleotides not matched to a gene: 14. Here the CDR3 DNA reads TGCGCCAGCAGAAAATCGGACAGGGCGATGTATAGCACAGATACGCAGTATTTT. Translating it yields CASRKSDRAMYSTDTQYF.

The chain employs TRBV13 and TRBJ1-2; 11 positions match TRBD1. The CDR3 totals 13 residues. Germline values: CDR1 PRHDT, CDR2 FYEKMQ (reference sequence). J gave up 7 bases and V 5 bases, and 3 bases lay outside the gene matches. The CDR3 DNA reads TGTGCCAGCAGCCCCGGACAGGGGGCTGGCTACACCTTC. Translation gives CASSPGQGAGYTF.

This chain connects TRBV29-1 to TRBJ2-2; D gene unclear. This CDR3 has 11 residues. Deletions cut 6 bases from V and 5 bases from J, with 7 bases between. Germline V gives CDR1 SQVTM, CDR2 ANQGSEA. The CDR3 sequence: CSVQKTGELFF. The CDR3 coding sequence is TGCAGCGTCCAAAAAACCGGGGAGCTGTTTTTT.

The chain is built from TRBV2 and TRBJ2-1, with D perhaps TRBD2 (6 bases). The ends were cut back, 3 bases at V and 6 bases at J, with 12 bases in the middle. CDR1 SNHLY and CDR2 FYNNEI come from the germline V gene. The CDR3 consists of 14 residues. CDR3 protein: CASSEAGLSNEQFF. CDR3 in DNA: TGTGCCAGCAGTGAGGCGGGACTCTCCAATGAGCAGTTCTTC.

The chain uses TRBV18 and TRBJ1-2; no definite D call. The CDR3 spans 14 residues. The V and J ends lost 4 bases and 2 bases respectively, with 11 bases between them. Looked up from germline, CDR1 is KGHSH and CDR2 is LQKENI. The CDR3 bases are TGTGCCAGCTCACAAGCAGACACCAACTATGGCTACACCTTC. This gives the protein CASSQADTNYGYTF.

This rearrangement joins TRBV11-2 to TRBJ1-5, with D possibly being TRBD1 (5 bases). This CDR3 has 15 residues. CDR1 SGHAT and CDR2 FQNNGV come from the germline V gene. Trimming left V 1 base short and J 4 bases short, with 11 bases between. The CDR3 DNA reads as TGTGCCAGCAGCTTAGTCCAGGGTCGTAATCAGCCCCAGCATTTT. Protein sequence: CASSLVQGRNQPQHF. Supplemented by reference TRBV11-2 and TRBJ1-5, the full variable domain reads EAGVAQSPRYKIIEKRQSVAFWCNPISGHATLYWYQQILGQGPKLLIQFQNNGVVDDSQLPKDRFSAERLKGVDSTLKIQPAKLEDSAVYLCASSLVQGRNQPQHFGDGTRLSIL.

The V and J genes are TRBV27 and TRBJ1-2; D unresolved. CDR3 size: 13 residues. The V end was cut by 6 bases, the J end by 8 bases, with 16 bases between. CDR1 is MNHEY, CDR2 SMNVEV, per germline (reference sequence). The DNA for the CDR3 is TGTGCCAGCAGCCATAAACTACATCGGGGCTACACCTTC. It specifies CASSHKLHRGYTF.

CDR3: CASKPTGEDQYF. The CDR3 DNA reads as TGTGCCAGCAAGCCGACAGGAGAGGACCAGTACTTC. V is TRBV2 and J is TRBJ2-5; weak D call: TRBD1 (6 bases). Trimming removed 7 bases from V and 10 bases from J, with 16 bases in between. The CDR3 covers 12 residues. Germline CDR1 is SNHLY and CDR2 is FYNNEI.

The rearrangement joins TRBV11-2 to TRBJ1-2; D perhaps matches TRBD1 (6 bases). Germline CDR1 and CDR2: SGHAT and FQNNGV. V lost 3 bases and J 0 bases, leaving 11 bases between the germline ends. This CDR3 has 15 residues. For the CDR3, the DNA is TGTGCCAGCAGCTTGGGGGCAAGGTCTAACTATGGCTACACCTTC. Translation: CASSLGARSNYGYTF.

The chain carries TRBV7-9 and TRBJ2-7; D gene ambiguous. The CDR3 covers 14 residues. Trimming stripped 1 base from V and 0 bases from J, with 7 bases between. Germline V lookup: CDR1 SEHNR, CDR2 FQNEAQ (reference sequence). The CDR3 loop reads CASSLEGSSYEQYF. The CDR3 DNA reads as TGTGCCAGCAGCTTAGAGGGCAGCTCCTACGAGCAGTACTTC. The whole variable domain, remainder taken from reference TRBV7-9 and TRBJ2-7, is DTGVSQNPRHKITKRGQNVTFRCDPISEHNRLYWYRQTLGQGPEFLTYFQNEAQLEKSRLLSDRFSAERPKGSFSTLEIQRTEQGDSAMYLCASSLEGSSYEQYFGPGTRLTVT.

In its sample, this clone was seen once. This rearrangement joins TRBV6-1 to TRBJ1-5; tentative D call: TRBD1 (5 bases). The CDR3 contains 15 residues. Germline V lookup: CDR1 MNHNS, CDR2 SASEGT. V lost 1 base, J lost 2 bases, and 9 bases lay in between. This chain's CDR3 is CASSEGGDGNQPQHF. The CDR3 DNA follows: TGTGCCAGCAGTGAAGGAGGGGACGGCAATCAGCCCCAGCATTTT.

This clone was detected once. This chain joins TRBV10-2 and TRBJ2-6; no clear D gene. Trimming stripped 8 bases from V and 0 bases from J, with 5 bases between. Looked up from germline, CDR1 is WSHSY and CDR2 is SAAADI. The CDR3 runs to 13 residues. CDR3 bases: TGCGCCAGCTGGGGCTCTGGGGCCAACGTCCTGACTTTC. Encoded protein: CASWGSGANVLTF.

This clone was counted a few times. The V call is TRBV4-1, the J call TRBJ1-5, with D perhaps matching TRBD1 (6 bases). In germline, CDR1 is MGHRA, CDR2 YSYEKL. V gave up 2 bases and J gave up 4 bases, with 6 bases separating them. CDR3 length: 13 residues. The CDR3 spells CASSQQGNQPQHF. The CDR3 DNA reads TGCGCCAGCAGCCAACAGGGGAATCAGCCCCAGCATTTT.

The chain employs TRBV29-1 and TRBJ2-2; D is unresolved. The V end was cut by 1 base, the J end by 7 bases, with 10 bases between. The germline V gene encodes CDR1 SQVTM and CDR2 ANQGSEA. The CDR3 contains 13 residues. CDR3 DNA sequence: TGCAGCGTTGAAGGTCTAGTTGGCGGGGAGCTGTTTTTT. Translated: CSVEGLVGGELFF.

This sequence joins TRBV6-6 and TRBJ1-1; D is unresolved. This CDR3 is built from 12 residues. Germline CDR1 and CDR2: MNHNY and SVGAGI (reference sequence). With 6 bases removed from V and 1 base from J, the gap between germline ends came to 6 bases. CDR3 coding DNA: TGTGCCAGCAGAACGTCGAACACTGAAGCTTTCTTT. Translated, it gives CASRTSNTEAFF.

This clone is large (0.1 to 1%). This chain's CDR3 is CASSEGQEHEQYF. The CDR3 nucleotides read TGTGCCAGCAGCGAGGGACAGGAGCACGAGCAGTACTTC. The rearrangement joins TRBV13 to TRBJ2-7; 8 bases are a match to TRBD1. V lost 5 bases and J lost 5; bases outside the gene matches: 5. This CDR3 has 13 amino acids. Germline values: CDR1 PRHDT, CDR2 FYEKMQ (reference sequence).

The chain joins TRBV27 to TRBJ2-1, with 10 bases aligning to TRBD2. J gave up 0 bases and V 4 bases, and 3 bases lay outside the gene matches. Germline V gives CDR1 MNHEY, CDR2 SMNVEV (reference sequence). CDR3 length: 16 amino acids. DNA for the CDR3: TGTGCCAGCAGTTCATTAGCGGGGGGCTCCTACAATGAGCAGTTCTTC. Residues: CASSSLAGGSYNEQFF.

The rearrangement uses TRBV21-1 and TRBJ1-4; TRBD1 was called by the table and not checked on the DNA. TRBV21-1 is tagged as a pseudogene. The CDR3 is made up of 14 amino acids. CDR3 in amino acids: CASTEDRGHEKLFF. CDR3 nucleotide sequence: TGTGCCAGCACCGAGGACAGGGGGCATGAAAAACTGTTTTTT.